One sample yielded the 7 T cell receptor beta chains listed below, sequenced in a study of cytomegalovirus exposure and HLA in healthy donors. The PCR contained 60 Vbeta and 13 Jbeta primers. The repertoire was sequenced with immunoSEQ multiplex PCR; TCRdb's copy has only in-frame clones and lacks some. This sample has roughly 150,000 clones, with over 60% found just once. The sequencing input was PBMCs. These receptors all come from a woman between 18 and 29 years old in good health and CMV-seronegative.

The rearrangement joins TRBV7-2 to TRBJ2-7, with TRBD2 identical over 10 bases. This CDR3 is built from 16 residues. V was clipped by 0 bases and J by 5 bases; unmatched bases: 7. The V gene's germline CDR1 is SGHTA and CDR2 FQGNSA. The chain's CDR3 is CASSLASGGAENEQYF. CDR3 nucleotide sequence: TGTGCCAGCAGCTTAGCGAGCGGGGGGGCCGAGAACGAGCAGTACTTC.

This clone occurred a few times. The rearrangement links TRBV18 to TRBJ1-2; D gene uncertain. Per the germline V gene, CDR1 is KGHSH and CDR2 is LQKENI. The CDR3 contains 15 residues. With 5 bases removed from V and 5 bases from J, the gap between germline ends came to 18 bases. CDR3 protein: CASSTAGRPFYGYTF. CDR3 bases: TGTGCCAGCTCAACCGCGGGCAGACCTTTTTATGGCTACACCTTC.

The chain carries TRBV7-2 and TRBJ1-5; 9 bases line up with TRBD1. V was clipped by 5 bases and J by 5 bases; unmatched bases: 4. Germline CDR1 reads SGHTA; CDR2 reads FQGNSA. CDR3 size: 14 residues. CDR3 sequence: CASSTRQGDQPQHF. The CDR3 DNA reads TGTGCCAGCAGCACCCGACAGGGGGATCAGCCCCAGCATTTT. Combining the CDR3 with reference TRBV7-2 and TRBJ1-5 gives the whole variable domain GAGVSQSPSNKVTEKGKDVELRCDPISGHTALYWYRQSLGQGLEFLIYFQGNSAPDKSGLPSDRFSAERTGGSVSTLTIQRTQQEDSAVYLCASSTRQGDQPQHFGDGTRLSIL.

The V call is TRBV7-9, the J call TRBJ2-1, with 8 bases aligning to TRBD2. The length of the CDR3 is 16 residues. With 2 bases clipped from V and 7 bases from J, the junction kept 10 bases outside the gene matches. Germline CDR1 reads SEHNR; CDR2 reads FQNEAQ (reference sequence). The CDR3 sequence is CASSLLTGGPGNEQFF. CDR3 in DNA: TGTGCCAGCAGCTTACTAACGGGAGGGCCGGGGAATGAGCAGTTCTTC.

This clone turned up a few times. The chain is built from TRBV9 and TRBJ2-2; D is uncertain. Germline CDR1 reads SGDLS; CDR2 reads YYNGEE. V lost 2 bases and J lost 2, with 13 bases in between. The CDR3 covers 16 residues. The chain's CDR3 is CASSVSRYSNTGELFF. The CDR3 region has the DNA TGTGCCAGCAGCGTTTCGAGATATTCTAACACCGGGGAGCTGTTTTTT.

The rearrangement uses TRBV2 and TRBJ2-2; 7 bases align to TRBD1. The germline V gene encodes CDR1 SNHLY and CDR2 FYNNEI. There are 13 residues in the CDR3. V shed 7 bases and J 7 bases; nucleotides not matched to a gene: 6. The chain's CDR3 is CASTSRTGGELFF. CDR3 DNA: TGTGCCAGCACCTCGAGGACAGGCGGGGAGCTGTTTTTT.

The V call is TRBV18, the J call TRBJ2-5; the D gene is possibly TRBD1 (5 bases). Trimming pared 4 bases from V and 1 base from J, leaving 13 bases between. Germline V gene data show CDR1 as KGHSH and CDR2 as LQKENI. The CDR3 runs to 15 residues. CDR3 in amino acids: CASSRGAGLQETQYF. As DNA, the CDR3 is TGTGCCAGCTCACGTGGGGCAGGGCTCCAAGAGACCCAGTACTTC. Together with reference TRBV18 and TRBJ2-5, the CDR3 gives the full variable domain: NAGVMQNPRHLVRRRGQEARLRCSPMKGHSHVYWYRQLPEEGLKFMVYLQKENIIDESGMPKERFSAEFPKEGPSILRIQQVVRGDSAAYFCASSRGAGLQETQYFGPGTRLLVL.